These 26 T cell receptor beta chains share one sample of origin, sequenced in a study of cytomegalovirus exposure and HLA in healthy donors (TCRdb year 2017). Libraries were built with the immunoSEQ multiplex PCR assay. For the multiplex PCR, a mixture combining 60 forward primers for TCR Vbeta segments and 13 reverse primers for TCR Jbeta segments was used. In its TCRdb copy, this immuneACCESS table keeps in-frame sequences only and misses some clones. Where compared with another copy, unresolved V genes explain less than half of these, and the others have no known cause. This sample has roughly 140,000 clones in its table, and approximately 73% of those were observed once. Over 13% of the sample is taken by the ten largest. Sequencing was performed on PBMCs. The source is a human donor in good health.

The chain has TRBV5-4 and TRBJ2-3, with TRBD2 as a possible D gene (7 bases). With 3 bases removed from V and 5 bases from J, the gap between germline ends came to 16 bases. Germline loops: CDR1 SGHNT, CDR2 YYREEE (reference sequence). The CDR3 length is 15 residues. CDR3 bases: TGTGCCAGCAGCTCGGGGGGCTCCGCAATAGATACGCAGTATTTT. Translated: CASSSGGSAIDTQYF.

The V and J genes are TRBV5-6 and TRBJ1-2; a possible D gene is TRBD1 (5 bases). Germline V gives CDR1 SGHDT, CDR2 YYEEEE. CDR3 length equals 13 residues. Deletions cut 1 base from V and 6 bases from J, with 10 bases between. The CDR3 protein is CASSLTGPDGYTF. Written as DNA, the CDR3 is TGTGCCAGCAGCTTGACAGGCCCCGATGGCTACACCTTC.

The rearrangement joins TRBV28 to TRBJ2-7; possible D gene TRBD1, 6 bases. Germline values: CDR1 MDHEN, CDR2 SYDVKM. The CDR3 contains 13 residues. V gave up 6 bases and J gave up 2 bases, with 11 bases separating them. CDR3 DNA: TGTGCCAGCAGCCCCGACAGGACCTACGAGCAGTACTTC. Its translation: CASSPDRTYEQYF.

This chain links TRBV4-2 with TRBJ2-2; 10 bases match TRBD2. The CDR3 loop spans 18 amino acids. After removal of 0 bases from V and 8 bases from J, the junction contained 12 bases not matched to a gene. Germline V CDR1 and CDR2: LGHNA, YNFKEQ. The CDR3 sequence: CASSQDLLAGAAGGELFF. The CDR3 DNA is TGTGCCAGCAGCCAAGATCTCCTAGCGGGGGCCGCGGGTGGGGAGCTGTTTTTT.

This clone was observed a handful of times. The chain joins TRBV7-6 to TRBJ2-5; a weak D match, TRBD1 (7 bases). The DNA end is more similar to TRBJ2-7, so the J call may be wrong. Germline CDR1 reads SGHVS; CDR2 reads FNYEAQ. The CDR3 spans 13 residues. CDR3 coding DNA: TGTGCCAGCAGCACCTCAGGGGGGTACGAGCAGTACTTC. It encodes CASSTSGGYEQYF.

The chain combines TRBV5-6 with TRBJ2-7; 7 bases are a match to TRBD1. Germline V gives CDR1 SGHDT, CDR2 YYEEEE. The CDR3 totals 14 residues. The junction had 7 bases not matched to a gene; V was cut back by 4 bases and J by 3 bases. The CDR3 DNA reads TGTGCCAGCAGCGGTCCGGGACAGCGCTACGAGCAGTACTTC. Protein: CASSGPGQRYEQYF. Full variable domain (outside the CDR3, taken from reference TRBV5-6 and TRBJ2-7): DAGVTQSPTHLIKTRGQQVTLRCSPKSGHDTVSWYQQALGQGPQFIFQYYEEEERQRGNFPDRFSGHQFPNYSSELNVNALLLGDSALYLCASSGPGQRYEQYFGPGTRLTVT.

V gene TRBV5-6 combines with J gene TRBJ2-6, with D unclear. The CDR3 spans 15 residues. V was shortened by 0 bases and J by 0 bases, with 4 bases between the two germline ends. Germline CDR1 is SGHDT and CDR2 is YYEEEE. CDR3 protein: CASSLGSSGANVLTF. The CDR3 coding sequence is TGTGCCAGCAGCTTGGGCAGCTCTGGGGCCAACGTCCTGACTTTC.

The rearrangement links TRBV11-2 to TRBJ1-6; 7 bases map to TRBD1. Losses at the gene ends were 5 bases for V and 9 bases for J; bases not matched to a gene: 7. The CDR3 spans 14 residues. CDR1 is SGHAT, CDR2 FQNNGV, per germline. The CDR3 DNA follows: TGTGCCAGCAGCCAAGCGAGGGGGCTTTCACCCCTCCACTTT. It specifies CASSQARGLSPLHF.

The V call is TRBV5-1, the J call TRBJ1-2; D gene unclear. V was trimmed by 5 bases and J by 4 bases, leaving 15 bases between them. Germline CDR1 SGHRS, CDR2 YFSETQ. The CDR3 is 14 residues long. CDR3 in DNA: TGCGCCAGCAGTGTCGGAGCCGCGGGCTATGGCTACACCTTC. Translating it yields CASSVGAAGYGYTF.

The chain recombines TRBV6-1 with TRBJ1-3; D is ambiguous. CDR1 MNHNS and CDR2 SASEGT come from the germline V gene. Trimming cost V 9 bases and J 2 bases, with 5 bases left between them. This CDR3 region has 11 residues. CDR3 amino acids: CASPAGNTIYF. The DNA of the CDR3 is TGTGCCAGTCCTGCTGGAAACACCATATATTTT.

The rearrangement joins TRBV7-2 to TRBJ2-1, with 7 bases aligning to TRBD2. The V gene's germline CDR1 is SGHTA and CDR2 FQGNSA. After removal of 6 bases from V and 2 bases from J, the junction contained 10 bases not matched to a gene. The CDR3 extends over 16 amino acids. CDR3 protein: CASSRRREAPYNEQFF. In DNA, the CDR3 is TGTGCCAGCAGTCGACGACGGGAGGCCCCCTACAATGAGCAGTTCTTC.

Only a few counts were recorded for this clone. The rearrangement links TRBV21-1 to TRBJ2-7; the D call in the table, TRBD1, was not verified against the DNA. TRBV21-1 is listed as a pseudogene. This CDR3 contains 16 residues. The chain's CDR3 is CASSKVSQGDRYEQYF. CDR3 DNA: TGTGCCAGCAGCAAAGTAAGCCAGGGGGATCGGTACGAGCAGTACTTC.

The chain uses TRBV6-5 and TRBJ2-7; D gene uncertain. The CDR3 extends over 12 amino acids. Between the trimmed V and J ends, which lost 5 bases and 1 base, there was a span of 6 bases. Germline V gives CDR1 MNHEY, CDR2 SVGAGI. CDR3 DNA: TGTGCCAGCAGTCCCAGTTCCTACGAGCAGTACTTC. Protein: CASSPSSYEQYF.

The chain recombines TRBV7-6 with TRBJ1-5, with 7 nucleotides matching TRBD1. The CDR3 is 14 residues long. The trim removed 5 bases at V and 7 bases at J, leaving 8 bases unmatched. Germline CDR1 reads SGHVS; CDR2 reads FNYEAQ. CDR3 in DNA: TGTGCCAGCAGCCTGACCCAGGGGGGACAGCCCCAGCATTTT. Translating gives CASSLTQGGQPQHF.

This clone was found once. The chain employs TRBV5-4 and TRBJ2-7, with D tentatively TRBD2 (6 bases). With 0 bases removed from V and 7 bases from J, the gap between germline ends came to 17 bases. This CDR3 contains 15 residues. Germline values: CDR1 SGHNT, CDR2 YYREEE (reference sequence). CDR3 sequence: CASSLERVSLGEQYF. In DNA form, the CDR3 reads TGTGCCAGCAGCTTGGAGCGGGTGTCTTTGGGGGAGCAGTACTTC.

The gene calls are TRBV7-9 and TRBJ1-1, with unresolved D. The CDR3 covers 14 residues. The germline V gene has CDR1 SEHNR and CDR2 FQNEAQ (reference sequence). Between the trimmed V and J ends, which lost 3 bases and 1 base, there was a span of 9 bases. CDR3 DNA sequence: TGTGCCAGCAGCTTGATGGGAGGGAACACTGAAGCTTTCTTT. Translated, it gives CASSLMGGNTEAFF.

This rearrangement joins TRBV27 to TRBJ1-2; possible D gene TRBD1, 5 bases. The CDR3 is 12 amino acids. V shed 4 bases and J shed 8 bases, with 11 bases lying between them. Germline assignment: CDR1 MNHEY and CDR2 SMNVEV (reference sequence). This chain's CDR3 is CASSSRGVGYTF. CDR3 bases: TGTGCCAGCAGTTCAAGGGGTGTGGGCTACACCTTC.

The chain links TRBV2 to TRBJ2-3, with a possible D match to TRBD2 (6 bases). Trimming stripped 0 bases from V and 1 base from J, with 11 bases between. This CDR3 has 16 residues. Germline lookup yields CDR1 SNHLY and CDR2 FYNNEI. Here the CDR3 DNA reads TGTGCCAGCAGTGAAGCCGCAACGGGAGGCACAGATACGCAGTATTTT. Protein product: CASSEAATGGTDTQYF.

Here the CDR3 reads CASSPKTTGGNEKLFF. The CDR3 region has the DNA TGTGCCAGCAGCCCCAAAACGACAGGCGGTAATGAAAAACTGTTTTTT. V and J are TRBV7-6 and TRBJ1-4, with D perhaps TRBD1 (6 bases). The CDR3 runs to 16 residues. V was trimmed by 5 bases and J by 4 bases, leaving 17 bases between them. Germline values: CDR1 SGHVS, CDR2 FNYEAQ.

This clone has more than one count but fewer than ten. The V gene is TRBV6-1, the J gene TRBJ1-1; D unclear. Germline CDR1 MNHNS, CDR2 SASEGT. Deletions cut 4 bases from V and 3 bases from J, with 15 bases between. CDR3 length: 15 residues. The CDR3 DNA follows: TGTGCCAGCAGTGTTTCAAGAAGCGGGTACACTGAAGCTTTCTTT. Translated: CASSVSRSGYTEAFF.

The V gene is TRBV5-4, the J gene TRBJ2-5, with 7 nucleotides matching TRBD1. The CDR3 sequence is 15 residues long. J gave up 1 base and V 2 bases, and 5 bases lay outside the gene matches. Per the germline V gene, CDR1 is SGHNT and CDR2 is YYREEE (reference sequence). CDR3 nucleotide sequence: TGTGCCAGCAGCTTTCGGACAGGCCCCCAAGAGACCCAGTACTTC. Translated, it gives CASSFRTGPQETQYF.

The J gene is TRBJ2-1, the V gene TRBV4-1; 8 bases map to TRBD1. The CDR3 runs to 15 residues. Germline-derived CDR1 and CDR2 are MGHRA and YSYEKL. Trimming removed 0 bases from V and 9 bases from J; junction bases left unmatched: 7. The CDR3 here is CASSQEGPGGGEQFF. The CDR3 coding sequence is TGCGCCAGCAGCCAAGAGGGTCCAGGGGGCGGTGAGCAGTTCTTC.

The chain joins TRBV9 to TRBJ2-5; D gene unclear. CDR3 length equals 15 residues. Between the trimmed V and J ends, which lost 0 bases and 5 bases, there was a span of 14 bases. Looked up from germline, CDR1 is SGDLS and CDR2 is YYNGEE. Here the CDR3 reads CASSVAPRIVETQYF. DNA of the CDR3: TGTGCCAGCAGCGTAGCCCCGCGGATAGTGGAGACCCAGTACTTC.

This clone showed up just a few times. V and J are TRBV6-6 and TRBJ2-7, with D hard to call. In germline, CDR1 is MNHNY, CDR2 SVGAGI (reference sequence). Between the trimmed V and J ends, which lost 0 bases and 0 bases, there was a span of 6 bases. This CDR3 is 14 amino acids long. The CDR3 DNA follows: TGTGCCAGCAGTTACTCCGCGCACTCCTACGAGCAGTACTTC. This translates into CASSYSAHSYEQYF.

This chain connects TRBV2 to TRBJ2-1; TRBD2 aligns across 10 bases. Germline V gives CDR1 SNHLY, CDR2 FYNNEI. The CDR3 extends over 15 amino acids. Trimming cost V 5 bases and J 2 bases; bases outside gene matches: 3. CDR3 nucleotides: TGTGCCAGCAGTCAACTAGCGGGGACCTACAATGAGCAGTTCTTC. The encoded protein is CASSQLAGTYNEQFF. Full variable domain (rest looked up from reference TRBV2 and TRBJ2-1): EPEVTQTPSHQVTQMGQEVILRCVPISNHLYFYWYRQILGQKVEFLVSFYNNEISEKSEIFDDQFSVERPDGSNFTLKIRSTKLEDSAMYFCASSQLAGTYNEQFFGPGTRLTVL.

The chain uses TRBV27 and TRBJ2-1; 9 bases line up with TRBD2. J gave up 5 bases and V 2 bases, and 4 bases lay outside the gene matches. This CDR3 region has 15 residues. The germline CDR1 and CDR2 sequences are MNHEY and SMNVEV (reference sequence). The CDR3 reads CASSLGGRANNEQFF. The CDR3 nucleotides are TGTGCCAGCAGTTTAGGCGGGAGGGCCAACAATGAGCAGTTCTTC.